Listed below are T cell receptor beta chains from one sample, sequenced in a study of immune characterization of retroperitoneal liposarcoma. TCRdb reprocessed the PCR reads with MiXCR, giving one entry per CDR3 protein. The sample lists around 10,000 distinct CDR3 sequences, approximately 46% occurring once. Sequencing was performed on tumor tissue. These receptor sequences come from a female donor with retroperitoneal liposarcoma. CDR3s include the opening cysteine and the closing phenylalanine or tryptophan. The D gene is left open where the match is weak. Only part of the rows carry a size: once, few, many, or a class if the clone is expanded.

j_call d_call v_call clone_size cdr3_nt cdr3_aa
TRBJ2-5 - TRBV7-2 - TGTGCCAGCAGCTTAGCGCAGGGTGAGCAGTACTTC CASSLAQGEQYF
TRBJ2-1 - TRBV12-3/TRBV12-4 - TGTGCCAGCAGTGGGGCTAGCAATGAGCAGTTCTTC CASSGASNEQFF
TRBJ2-1 - TRBV6-8 few TGTGCCAGCAGTTACTGGAAGGGCGATGAGCAGTTCTTC CASSYWKGDEQFF
TRBJ1-1 - TRBV12-3/TRBV12-4 - TGTGCCAGCAGTTTATCGGGGAACGCTGAAGCTTTCTTT CASSLSGNAEAFF
TRBJ2-3 - TRBV7-3 - TGTGCCAGCAGCTTTGACAGTGGGGGCACAGATACGCAGTATTTT CASSFDSGGTDTQYF
TRBJ2-1 TRBD2 TRBV6-1 few TGTGCCAGCAGAGATCTAGCGGGAGGCCTCTACAATGAGCAGTTCTTC CASRDLAGGLYNEQFF
TRBJ2-3 - TRBV7-2 - TGTGCCAGCAGCTTAGCGTTCAACACAGATACGCAGTATTTT CASSLAFNTDTQYF
TRBJ2-5 - TRBV7-3 few TGTGCCAGCAGCCGACTAGACCAAGAGACCCAGTACTTC CASSRLDQETQYF
TRBJ2-5 - TRBV30 - TGTGCCTGGCCTCAACTTCTTTCTTTACTCCAGATTCCTCGGAGCCTTGAACATGCTAAAGTACACTGG CAWPQLLSLLQIPRSLEHAKVHW
TRBJ2-3 TRBD1 TRBV6-1 - TGTGCCAGCAGTCTTGGGACAGGGACTACCACAGATACGCAGTATTTT CASSLGTGTTTDTQYF
TRBJ2-2 TRBD1 TRBV7-9 - TGTGCCAGCAGCTTAGGACAGGGGACCGGGGAGCTGTTTTTT CASSLGQGTGELFF
TRBJ2-1 - TRBV6-1 large TGTGCCAGCAGTCGGGACCCTGACCAAGAGACCCAGTTCTTC CASSRDPDQETQFF